The rows below give T cell receptor beta chains drawn from one sample of a study of shared clonotypes between healthy human individuals. Sequenced by immunoSEQ multiplex PCR; TCRdb stores in-frame clones only, minus some. The table has more than 600,000 clones, about 91% seen once; the top ten hold approximately 24%. The sequencing sample was made of naive CD8+ T cells sorted from blood. These receptors all come from a man between 25 and 39 years old in good health. Each CDR3 is given with its conserved first and last residue. Each record gives: clone size, V gene, J gene, CDR3 protein. The listing skips clone size in some rows; elsewhere it reads once, few, many or a size class.

>.|TRBV6-5|TRBJ2-1
CASSGTINEQFF
>.|TRBV5-4|TRBJ1-2
CASSLESGALLGYTF
>.|TRBV7-9|TRBJ2-7
CASSSVRTGNPYEQYF
>.|TRBV4-2|TRBJ2-3
CASSQVDPDTQYF
>.|TRBV2|TRBJ1-1
CASSGPPQGVTNTEAFF
>.|TRBV7-5|TRBJ2-7
CARSQISGDPYEQYF
>once|TRBV27|TRBJ1-5
CASSWTGDQPQHF
>.|TRBV7-9|TRBJ2-1
CASSLDVGGVGFNNEQFF
>.|TRBV7-8|TRBJ2-1
CASSPETRGDEQFF
>.|TRBV19|TRBJ2-7
CASSIGSGGESSYEQYF
>once|TRBV19|TRBJ2-1
CASSLSVSSYNEQFF
>.|TRBV9|TRBJ2-1
CASSPTPNLGSYNEQFF
>.|TRBV7-9|TRBJ1-2
CASSHPTVSYGYTF